This is a list of T cell receptor beta chains from one sample in a study of identical twins. TCRdb re-called the 5' RACE reads with MiXCR, one entry per CDR3 protein. The repertoire holds 350,000 or so distinct CDR3 sequences, with 9% to 10% as singletons. The sample comprised naive T cells sorted from blood. The receptor source for this set is a woman in her 50s in good health. Both conserved end residues are part of each CDR3. Each record gives: clone size, J gene, V gene, CDR3 length, D gene, CDR3 protein, CDR3 DNA. D genes are given only for firm matches. For some rows the clone size is stated as once, few or many, or as a class when expanded; others skip it.

>many|TRBJ2-7|TRBV29-1|12|.
CSVDGVGYEQYF
TGCAGCGTTGACGGGGTAGGGTACGAGCAGTACTTC
>few|TRBJ2-3|TRBV9|16|.
CASSVIRAGSTDTQYF
TGTGCCAGCAGCGTAATTCGGGCGGGATCCACAGATACGCAGTATTTT
>many|TRBJ1-3|TRBV27|15|TRBD1
CASSFTGGSGNTIYF
TGTGCCAGCAGCTTTACAGGGGGCTCTGGAAACACCATATATTTT
>many|TRBJ2-1|TRBV2|16|TRBD2
CASSVTSGRGRNEQFF
TGTGCCAGCAGCGTTACTAGCGGGAGAGGGAGAAATGAGCAGTTCTTC
>.|TRBJ1-6|TRBV18|14|TRBD1
CASSLQGNNSPLHF
TGTGCCAGCTCACTACAGGGGAATAATTCACCCCTCCACTTT
>many|TRBJ1-1|TRBV12-3/TRBV12-4|16|TRBD1
CASSQSPGQRITEAFF
TGTGCCAGCAGTCAATCCCCGGGACAGCGGATCACTGAAGCTTTCTTT
>many|TRBJ2-5|TRBV5-1|13|.
CASSFAYQETQYF
TGCGCCAGCAGCTTTGCATACCAAGAGACCCAGTACTTC
>many|TRBJ2-1|TRBV14|13|.
CASSHHTGFEQFF
TGTGCCAGCAGCCACCACACAGGGTTTGAGCAGTTCTTC
>few|TRBJ2-4|TRBV5-6|15|.
CASSLFVQGSHIQYF
TGTGCCAGCAGCTTGTTCGTCCAAGGGAGCCACATTCAGTACTTC
>.|TRBJ2-3|TRBV20-1|16|TRBD2
CSAPPRIAGGLDTQYF
TGCAGTGCTCCCCCCCGAATAGCGGGAGGCCTAGATACGCAGTATTTT
>.|TRBJ2-2|TRBV5-1|15|.
CASSGARGNTGELFF
TGCGCCAGCAGTGGGGCCAGGGGGAACACCGGGGAGCTGTTTTTT
>.|TRBJ1-1|TRBV12-3/TRBV12-4|14|.
CASSFWGKNTEAFF
TGTGCCAGCAGTTTTTGGGGGAAGAACACTGAAGCTTTCTTT
>few|TRBJ2-5|TRBV21-1|17|.
CASSKAASGRLQETQYF
TGTGCCAGCAGCAAAGCGGCTAGCGGGAGGCTCCAAGAGACCCAGTACTTC
>many|TRBJ1-6|TRBV7-2|11|.
CASSLDSPLHF
TGTGCCAGCAGCTTAGATTCACCCCTCCACTTT
>few|TRBJ2-1|TRBV24-1|11|.
CATSEYNEQFF
TGTGCCACCAGTGAGTACAATGAGCAGTTCTTC
>.|TRBJ2-6|TRBV7-7|17|.
CASSLDNKGYGANVLTF
TGTGCCAGCAGCTTAGACAATAAGGGATATGGGGCCAACGTCCTGACTTTC
>once|TRBJ2-2|TRBV7-7|15|.
CASSWDRTNTGELFF
TGTGCCAGCAGCTGGGACCGCACAAACACCGGGGAGCTGTTTTTT
>.|TRBJ2-4|TRBV19|15|TRBD2
CASSILADLKNIQYF
TGTGCCAGTAGTATCCTAGCGGACCTCAAAAACATTCAGTACTTC
>few|TRBJ1-2|TRBV9|14|TRBD1
CASSVTGTDDGYTF
TGTGCCAGCAGCGTCACCGGGACAGACGATGGCTACACCTTC
>few|TRBJ2-3|TRBV4-2|16|TRBD1
CASSLRQGEITDTQYF
TGTGCCAGCAGCCTTAGACAGGGGGAGATTACAGATACGCAGTATTTT
>few|TRBJ1-2|TRBV29-1|12|.
CSVVRQDYGYTF
TGCAGCGTTGTCCGGCAGGACTATGGCTACACCTTC
>.|TRBJ2-5|TRBV4-2|14|TRBD2
CASRLTSSQETQYF
TGTGCCAGCAGGTTGACTAGCAGCCAAGAGACCCAGTACTTC
>.|TRBJ2-7|TRBV14|14|.
CASSQDVGWSEQYF
TGTGCCAGCAGCCAAGACGTGGGGTGGAGCGAGCAGTACTTC
>.|TRBJ2-2|TRBV7-9|14|.
CASSWGADTGELFF
TGTGCCAGCTCTTGGGGCGCCGACACCGGGGAGCTGTTTTTT
>many|TRBJ2-3|TRBV7-2|15|TRBD1
CASRPGQGGTDTQYF
TGTGCCAGCAGACCTGGACAGGGGGGAACAGATACGCAGTATTTT
>few|TRBJ1-4|TRBV5-5|15|.
CASRLDKIDNEKLFF
TGTGCCAGCAGATTGGACAAAATAGATAATGAAAAACTGTTTTTT
>many|TRBJ1-2|TRBV5-1|14|.
CASSPRPEGLGYTF
TGCGCCAGCAGCCCCCGGCCGGAAGGGCTTGGCTACACCTTC
>.|TRBJ2-3|TRBV7-2|15|TRBD2
CASSLGLAPTDTQYF
TGTGCCAGCAGCTTGGGACTAGCTCCCACAGATACGCAGTATTTT
>.|TRBJ2-2|TRBV2|15|TRBD1
CATRRETGVGGELFF
TGTGCCACCCGGAGGGAGACAGGGGTAGGCGGGGAGCTGTTTTTT
>few|TRBJ2-7|TRBV12-5|12|.
CASGLVRFEQYF
TGTGCTAGTGGTTTGGTACGGTTTGAGCAGTACTTC
>many|TRBJ2-3|TRBV20-1|12|.
CSARDQKDTQYF
TGCAGTGCTAGAGACCAAAAAGATACGCAGTATTTT
>.|TRBJ2-1|TRBV5-1|17|TRBD2
CASSSGLAGVYYNEQFF
TGCGCCAGCAGCTCCGGACTAGCGGGAGTCTATTACAATGAGCAGTTCTTC